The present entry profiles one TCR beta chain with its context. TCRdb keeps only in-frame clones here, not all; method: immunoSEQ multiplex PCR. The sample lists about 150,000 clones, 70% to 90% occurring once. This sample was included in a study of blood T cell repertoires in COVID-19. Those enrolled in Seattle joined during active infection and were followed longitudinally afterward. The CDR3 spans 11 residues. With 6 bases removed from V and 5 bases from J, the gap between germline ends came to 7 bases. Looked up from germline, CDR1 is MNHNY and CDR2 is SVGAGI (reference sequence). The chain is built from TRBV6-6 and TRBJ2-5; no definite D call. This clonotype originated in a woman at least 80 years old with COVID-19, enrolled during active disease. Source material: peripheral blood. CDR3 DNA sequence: TGTGCCAGCAGCCTCCTGGAGACCCAGTACTTC. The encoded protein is CASSLLETQYF.